One sample yielded the 28 T cell receptor beta chains listed below, sequenced in a study of blood T cell repertoires in COVID-19. Produced via immunoSEQ multiplex PCR; TCRdb's table is partial and in-frame only. The profile shows 200,000 or so clones, roughly 88% of them singletons. The material sequenced was PBMCs or T cells enriched from blood (not recorded which). The receptors originated from a woman aged 35 to 49 with acute COVID-19.

Regarding this clone: Distinct nucleotide sequences in the sample also encode this CDR3. This chain uses TRBV2 with TRBJ1-6, with 9 bases identical to TRBD1. The V segment lost 4 bases and the J segment 4 bases; nucleotides outside the gene matches: 5. The CDR3 spans 16 residues. Germline values: CDR1 SNHLY, CDR2 FYNNEI. CDR3 amino acids: CASSGGTGNYNSPLHF. Here the CDR3 DNA reads TGTGCCAGCAGTGGGGGGACAGGGAATTATAATTCACCCCTCCACTTT.

This sequence joins TRBV21-1 and TRBJ2-7; the listed D gene, TRBD2, was not tested against the DNA. TRBV21-1 is deemed a pseudogene. The CDR3 spans 12 residues. This CDR3 reads CASSKCDYEQYV. In nucleotides, the CDR3 is TGTGCCAGCAGCAAATGCGACTACGAGCAGTACGTC.

The genes are TRBV15 and TRBJ2-2, with D possibly matching TRBD2 (5 bases). Germline CDR1 LNHNV, CDR2 YYDKDF (reference sequence). V was clipped by 10 bases and J by 5 bases, with 8 bases between them. The CDR3 is 11 residues long. CDR3: CASGRTGELFF. As DNA, the CDR3 is TGTGCCAGTGGGAGAACCGGGGAGCTGTTTTTT.

The chain combines TRBV7-2 with TRBJ1-2; no firm D call. The ends were cut back, 1 base at V and 4 bases at J, with 13 bases in the middle. CDR1 is SGHTA and CDR2 is FQGNSA in the germline V gene. This CDR3 is built from 15 residues. CDR3 DNA: TGTGCCAGCAGCTTAGTGGGAGATTCTGGCTATGGCTACACCTTC. Amino acid sequence: CASSLVGDSGYGYTF.

The J gene is TRBJ1-2, the V gene TRBV6-5; tentatively, D is TRBD1 (5 bases). Looked up from germline, CDR1 is MNHEY and CDR2 is SVGAGI. Trimming shortened V by 4 bases and J by 6 bases, and 12 bases separated the two germline ends. This CDR3 contains 13 residues. CDR3 protein: CASSWSQGNGYTF. The CDR3 coding sequence is TGTGCCAGCAGTTGGTCCCAGGGTAATGGCTACACCTTC.

This rearrangement joins TRBV4-2 to TRBJ2-1; TRBD2 matches at 12 bases. Trimming took 0 bases from V and 7 from J; bases not matched to a gene: 7. The CDR3 is 17 amino acids. In germline, CDR1 is LGHNA, CDR2 YNFKEQ. The CDR3 is CASSQEASGGAVNEQFF. CDR3 DNA sequence: TGTGCCAGCAGCCAAGAGGCTAGCGGGGGGGCCGTAAATGAGCAGTTCTTC.

V usage is TRBV30 and J usage is TRBJ1-3; 10 positions agree with TRBD1. With 0 bases clipped from V and 7 bases from J, the junction kept 6 bases outside the gene matches. CDR3 length equals 15 residues. Looked up from germline, CDR1 is GTSNPN and CDR2 is SVGIG (reference sequence). The CDR3 loop is CAWSVRDRGRNTIYF. CDR3 nucleotide sequence: TGTGCCTGGAGTGTACGGGACAGGGGAAGGAACACCATATATTTT.

This clone has a count of ten or more. V and J are TRBV6-1 and TRBJ2-7; 8 bases match TRBD2. The CDR3 is 15 amino acids. Germline lookup yields CDR1 MNHNS and CDR2 SASEGT. The junction had 3 bases not matched to a gene; V was cut back by 2 bases and J by 0 bases. The CDR3: CASSEISGASYEQYF. The CDR3 DNA follows: TGTGCCAGCAGTGAAATTAGCGGGGCCTCCTACGAGCAGTACTTC.

This clone came up once. V gene TRBV3-1 (or the pseudogene TRBV3-2) combines with J gene TRBJ2-5; 7 nucleotides line up with TRBD1. This CDR3 contains 14 residues. Germline lookup yields CDR1 LGHDT and CDR2 YNNKEL (reference sequence). J lost 5 bases, V lost 1 base, and 4 bases had no gene match. The CDR3 DNA follows: TGTGCCAGCAGCCAAGGACAGGGTCTCGAGACCCAGTACTTC. Protein sequence: CASSQGQGLETQYF.

This clone was detected only a few times. The CDR3 DNA reads TGTGCCAGCAGTCCGAGAGGACAGGGGGCTGGTACTGAAGCTTTCTTT. Translation gives CASSPRGQGAGTEAFF. The chain combines TRBV28 with TRBJ1-1; 11 nucleotides match TRBD1. CDR3 length equals 16 residues. V shed 5 bases and J 5 bases; nucleotides not matched to a gene: 10. Germline assignment: CDR1 MDHEN and CDR2 SYDVKM.

The rearrangement joins TRBV2 to TRBJ2-3; 8 bases match TRBD2. Germline lookup yields CDR1 SNHLY and CDR2 FYNNEI. Trimming removed 10 bases from V and 2 bases from J; junction bases left unmatched: 14. This CDR3 has 16 residues. CDR3: CATQPGLAGTTDTQYF. CDR3 nucleotide sequence: TGTGCCACCCAACCAGGGCTAGCGGGTACCACAGATACGCAGTATTTT.

V is TRBV5-6 and J is TRBJ1-5; possibly TRBD1 for D (5 bases). V lost 4 bases and J lost 8, with 16 bases in between. The germline V gene has CDR1 SGHDT and CDR2 YYEEEE. This CDR3 spans 14 amino acids. CDR3 sequence: CASSPGGGREPQHF. For the CDR3, the DNA is TGTGCCAGCAGCCCCGGGGGGGGACGGGAGCCCCAGCATTTT.

This clone has only one observation. The CDR3, as DNA: TGTGCCAGCAGCTGGGGTTACGGGGACAATGAGCAGTTCTTC. Translating it yields CASSWGYGDNEQFF. This chain joins TRBV7-9 and TRBJ2-1; tentative D call: TRBD2 (5 bases). This CDR3 has 14 residues. Trimming pared 4 bases from V and 5 bases from J, leaving 12 bases between. Germline values: CDR1 SEHNR, CDR2 FQNEAQ (reference sequence).

This clone was seen once. The rearrangement uses TRBV21-1 and TRBJ2-5; the D call in the table, TRBD2, was not verified against the DNA. TRBV21-1 is listed as a pseudogene. This CDR3 spans 14 amino acids. The CDR3 loop reads CASSIGSGRETQYF. The CDR3 DNA follows: TGTGCCAGCAGCATTGGTAGCGGGCGAGAGACCCAGTACTTC.

The chain uses TRBV29-1 and TRBJ2-2; possibly TRBD1 for D (6 bases). The germline gives CDR1 SQVTM, CDR2 ANQGSEA. The CDR3 has 13 amino acids. V was trimmed by 8 bases and J by 0 bases, leaving 10 bases between them. As DNA, the CDR3 is TGCAGCTCGTGGGGGCCGAACACCGGGGAGCTGTTTTTT. Amino acid sequence: CSSWGPNTGELFF.

The CDR3 sequence is CSGLTGTEAFF. CDR3 nucleotide sequence: TGCAGCGGCCTGACAGGGACTGAAGCTTTCTTT. The rearrangement links TRBV29-1 to TRBJ1-1, with 7 bases identical to TRBD1. The germline V gene encodes CDR1 SQVTM and CDR2 ANQGSEA. CDR3 size: 11 residues. With V trimmed by 7 bases and J by 5 bases, 4 bases remained unmatched.

This chain connects TRBV11-2 to TRBJ2-5, with D maybe TRBD2 (6 bases). CDR1 SGHAT and CDR2 FQNNGV come from the germline V gene. V was shortened by 6 bases and J by 3 bases, with 17 bases between the two germline ends. This CDR3 comprises 15 residues. The CDR3 spells CASRRRDSLEETQYF. CDR3 DNA: TGTGCCAGCAGACGACGGGACTCCTTGGAAGAGACCCAGTACTTC.

This clone was observed a single time. This chain connects TRBV15 to TRBJ1-2; TRBD1 matches at 10 bases. Trimming took 3 bases from V and 5 from J; bases not matched to a gene: 6. Germline V gene data show CDR1 as LNHNV and CDR2 as YYDKDF (reference sequence). The CDR3 runs 15 residues. CDR3 DNA sequence: TGTGCCACCAGCAGGGGCGGACAGGGGGTTTATGGCTACACCTTC. Translated: CATSRGGQGVYGYTF.

V usage is TRBV7-2 and J usage is TRBJ1-5, with D perhaps matching TRBD1 (6 bases). The V end lost 1 base, the J end lost 6 bases, and 10 bases lay between the germline ends. The CDR3 covers 14 residues. Germline CDR1 reads SGHTA; CDR2 reads FQGNSA. CDR3 nucleotides: TGTGCCAGCAGCTTAGGGACAGTCGGTCAGCCCCAGCATTTT. Residues: CASSLGTVGQPQHF.

The CDR3 DNA is TGTGCCAGCAGTCACGACAGGGTGAGCCCTGAAGCTTTCTTT. Residues: CASSHDRVSPEAFF. The chain employs TRBV27 and TRBJ1-1; TRBD1 agrees at 7 bases. From germline, CDR1 is MNHEY and CDR2 SMNVEV (reference sequence). V shed 5 bases and J 6 bases; nucleotides not matched to a gene: 9. The CDR3 is 14 amino acids.

This chain joins TRBV27 and TRBJ2-3, with D unresolved. The CDR3 runs 11 residues. Germline V lookup: CDR1 MNHEY, CDR2 SMNVEV (reference sequence). V lost 5 bases to trimming and J lost 3 bases, with 3 bases between them. CDR3 coding DNA: TGTGCCAGCAGTCGTACAGATACGCAGTATTTT. Its protein is CASSRTDTQYF.

The chain is built from TRBV7-9 and TRBJ2-4; 14 nucleotides line up with TRBD2. This CDR3 is 16 amino acids long. Trimming took 3 bases from V and 8 from J; bases not matched to a gene: 6. Germline CDR1 is SEHNR and CDR2 is FQNEAQ (reference sequence). The CDR3 region is CASSFGLAGGVDIQYF. In DNA form, the CDR3 reads TGTGCCAGCAGCTTCGGACTAGCGGGAGGAGTGGACATTCAGTACTTC.

The gene calls are TRBV19 and TRBJ2-1; 7 bases are a match to TRBD2. Germline V gene data show CDR1 as LNHDA and CDR2 as SQIVND (reference sequence). This CDR3 contains 15 residues. The V segment lost 5 bases and the J segment 8 bases; nucleotides outside the gene matches: 12. DNA for the CDR3: TGTGCCAGTAGTTTCAGAGCGGGAAAGAGGGATGAGCAGTTCTTC. Its translation: CASSFRAGKRDEQFF.

This clone was picked up one time. The rearrangement uses TRBV11-2 and TRBJ2-5, with 8 bases fitting TRBD2. The trim removed 5 bases at V and 1 base at J, leaving 9 bases unmatched. The CDR3 totals 16 residues. Germline V gives CDR1 SGHAT, CDR2 FQNNGV. The CDR3, as DNA: TGTGCCAGCAGCGTATCCGGGACTAGAACCCAAGAGACCCAGTACTTC. The encoded protein is CASSVSGTRTQETQYF.

The V gene is TRBV5-1, the J gene TRBJ2-2, with TRBD2 as a possible D gene (5 bases). Germline V lookup: CDR1 SGHRS, CDR2 YFSETQ. Trimming stripped 0 bases from V and 5 bases from J, with 11 bases between. The CDR3 length is 15 residues. CDR3 DNA sequence: TGCGCCAGCAGCTTGGCCGGTTGGGAGACCGGGGAGCTGTTTTTT. Translating it yields CASSLAGWETGELFF.

This rearrangement joins TRBV5-4 to TRBJ2-3, with 9 bases matching TRBD2. CDR1 SGHNT and CDR2 YYREEE come from the germline V gene (reference sequence). The V segment lost 2 bases and the J segment 0 bases; nucleotides outside the gene matches: 4. This CDR3 spans 16 amino acids. The DNA of the CDR3 is TGTGCCAGCAGCTTTGGCGGGGGGGTGAGCACAGATACGCAGTATTTT. This translates into CASSFGGGVSTDTQYF.

The genes are TRBV7-2 and TRBJ1-4; 11 nucleotides align to TRBD1. This CDR3 region has 15 residues. The junction had 6 bases not matched to a gene; V was cut back by 5 bases and J by 7 bases. From germline, CDR1 is SGHTA and CDR2 FQGNSA. The CDR3 region is CASSQDRGLGEKLFF. The CDR3 DNA sequence: TGTGCCAGCAGCCAGGACAGGGGGCTCGGTGAAAAACTGTTTTTT.

The chain joins TRBV5-1 to TRBJ2-3; D gene uncertain. Germline V gene sequence: CDR1 SGHRS, CDR2 YFSETQ. V was shortened by 2 bases and J by 2 bases, with 9 bases between the two germline ends. There are 14 residues in the CDR3. In DNA form, the CDR3 reads TGCGCCAGCAGCTTAGCAACCCTCACAGATACGCAGTATTTT. Amino acids: CASSLATLTDTQYF.